This T cell receptor beta chain was captured by sequencing in a study of blood T cells in healthy people across ages. The study, taken as a whole, reports: Strong correlation existed between TCR beta diversity and naive T cell percentage.

There are 15 residues in the CDR3. V was clipped by 5 bases and J by 1 base; unmatched bases: 8. The germline CDR1 and CDR2 sequences are SGHTA and FQGNSA. Through a sample-barcoded 5' primer and a J-beta primer mix, a second PCR was run for roughly 7 to 12 cycles. A 12-random-nucleotide template-switch adaptor tagged each cDNA molecule. Sequencing recovered at least 3 million CDR3-containing paired-end reads from each sample. Via MiXCR, TCRdb re-called the 5' RACE reads, giving one row per CDR3 protein. In the table there are 590,000 or so distinct CDR3 sequences, less than 35% of which are singletons. On this clonotype: As yet, its antigen is unknown.

The rearrangement joins TRBV7-2 to TRBJ2-7, with 7 bases lining up with TRBD1. The sample consisted of blood. This TCR was sampled from a woman aged 80 or over in good health. The CDR3 DNA is TGTGCCAGCAGCATCGACAGGGTGGAATCCTACGAGCAGTACTTC. Translation gives CASSIDRVESYEQYF.